Sequencing of this TCR beta chain was carried out in a study of Tregs in tolerant kidney transplant recipients. CDR3 length: 14 amino acids. Trimming removed 3 bases at V and 2 bases at J, with 8 bases between. Germline V CDR1 and CDR2: KGHSH, LQKENI. Study-wide findings and caveats: This study did not directly address biological reproducibility. Expanding Tregs on activated donor B cells appeared to best identify donor-specific TCRbeta clones.

This clone has a single count. Its antigen is currently unknown. Other DNA sequences in this sample translate to the same CDR3. Unstimulated regulatory T cells (CD4+CD25+CD127-), CD4+CD25- non-regulatory cells, CD4 and CD8 cells were FACS-sorted from thawed PBMCs. Repertoires were generated with immunoSEQ multiplex PCR, while TCRdb's copy carries only in-frame clones and drops some. This table has about 240,000 clones, about four fifths appearing once. Material: CD4+ T cells from blood. The receptor was isolated from a human donor in good health. This chain joins TRBV18 and TRBJ2-1, with D unresolved. This chain's CDR3 is CASSPTGAYNEQFF. CDR3 coding DNA: TGTGCCAGCTCACCTACCGGAGCCTACAATGAGCAGTTCTTC.